This TCR beta chain was documented in a study of cytomegalovirus exposure and HLA in healthy donors. This clone was detected a few times. The antigen is not known. Study observations and caveats: In a later analysis, about 17,000 TCR beta sequences were associated with HLA alleles at 0.05 false discovery rate.

In the PCR, 60 Vbeta and 13 Jbeta primers were used. Source study methods: A follow-up analysis tallied tens of millions of unique TCR beta chains, some 11 million shared. Profiling relied on immunoSEQ multiplex PCR, and the TCRdb table lists in-frame clones only, not all of them. V and J calls and clone size follow that table, whereas D and trimming were derived from the DNA. The sample has around 200,000 clones; about three quarters are singletons. The CDR3 loop spans 13 amino acids. V lost 1 base to trimming and J lost 2 bases, with 6 bases between them. Germline V lookup: CDR1 LGHNA, CDR2 YSLEER. The sequenced material came from PBMCs. J is TRBJ2-7 and V is TRBV4-3; tentative D call: TRBD1 (5 bases). The receptor comes from a woman aged 60-70 years in good health and CMV-seropositive. The CDR3 spells CASSQVGAYEQYF. The DNA of the CDR3 is TGCGCCAGCAGCCAAGTAGGGGCCTACGAGCAGTACTTC.